The entry below gives a single TCR beta chain sequence along with its context. Its antigen is undetermined. CDR1 SGHRS and CDR2 YFSETQ come from the germline V gene. Germline trimming cut 0 bases from V and 4 bases from J; bases unmatched to any gene: 9. The CDR3 extends over 17 amino acids. These data come from a study of blood T cells in healthy people across ages. Alongside a J-beta primer mix, a sample-barcoded 5' primer served in a second PCR lasting about 7 to 11 cycles. Every single cDNA molecule received a tag from a template-switch adaptor with 12 random nucleotides. TCRdb re-called the 5' RACE reads through MiXCR, storing one row per CDR3 protein. The sample carries about 2 million distinct CDR3 sequences, less than 50% recorded once. The study, taken as a whole, reports: Diversity estimated from one million T cells was considered an underestimate.

Sequencing was carried out using blood. This clonotype originated in a middle-aged woman in good health. The chain employs TRBV5-1 and TRBJ2-3; 9 nucleotides align to TRBD2. The CDR3 region is CASSLAGLQRGADTQYF. The CDR3 DNA is TGCGCCAGCAGCTTGGCCGGTCTCCAGCGGGGGGCAGATACGCAGTATTTT.